This entry features one T cell receptor beta chain sequence. V lost 4 bases, J lost 1 base, and 13 bases lay in between. The CDR3 is made up of 15 amino acids. Germline V lookup: CDR1 SGHRS, CDR2 YFSETQ. Participants, roughly 18 to 90 years old, spanned fewer than 30 US areas. Cohort allocation depended upon clinical history that participants reported. The sample belongs to a study of blood T cell repertoires in COVID-19. Looking at the study overall: Samples taken during acute and convalescent COVID-19 were collected in the United States, Italy and Spain. From T cells, B-cell-depleted T cells, or PBMCs came the material, which was cDNA or gDNA.

The method was immunoSEQ multiplex PCR; TCRdb's version includes in-frame clones alone and lacks a portion of them. The sample includes 200,000 to 250,000 clones, 75% to 90% seen only once; the top ten take over 0.85%. This sequence was found in a man aged 45-65 years who had been exposed to COVID-19. The sample consisted of PBMCs or T cells enriched from blood (not recorded which). The chain joins TRBV5-1 to TRBJ2-3, with D perhaps matching TRBD1 (5 bases). The CDR3 sequence is CASSLGGAGTDTQYF. The CDR3 bases are TGCGCCAGCAGCCTGGGTGGGGCCGGCACAGATACGCAGTATTTT. Full variable domain (rest looked up from reference TRBV5-1 and TRBJ2-3): KAGVTQTPRYLIKTRGQQVTLSCSPISGHRSVSWYQQTPGQGLQFLFEYFSETQRNKGNFPGRFSGRQFSNSRSEMNVSTLELGDSALYLCASSLGGAGTDTQYFGPGTRLTVL.